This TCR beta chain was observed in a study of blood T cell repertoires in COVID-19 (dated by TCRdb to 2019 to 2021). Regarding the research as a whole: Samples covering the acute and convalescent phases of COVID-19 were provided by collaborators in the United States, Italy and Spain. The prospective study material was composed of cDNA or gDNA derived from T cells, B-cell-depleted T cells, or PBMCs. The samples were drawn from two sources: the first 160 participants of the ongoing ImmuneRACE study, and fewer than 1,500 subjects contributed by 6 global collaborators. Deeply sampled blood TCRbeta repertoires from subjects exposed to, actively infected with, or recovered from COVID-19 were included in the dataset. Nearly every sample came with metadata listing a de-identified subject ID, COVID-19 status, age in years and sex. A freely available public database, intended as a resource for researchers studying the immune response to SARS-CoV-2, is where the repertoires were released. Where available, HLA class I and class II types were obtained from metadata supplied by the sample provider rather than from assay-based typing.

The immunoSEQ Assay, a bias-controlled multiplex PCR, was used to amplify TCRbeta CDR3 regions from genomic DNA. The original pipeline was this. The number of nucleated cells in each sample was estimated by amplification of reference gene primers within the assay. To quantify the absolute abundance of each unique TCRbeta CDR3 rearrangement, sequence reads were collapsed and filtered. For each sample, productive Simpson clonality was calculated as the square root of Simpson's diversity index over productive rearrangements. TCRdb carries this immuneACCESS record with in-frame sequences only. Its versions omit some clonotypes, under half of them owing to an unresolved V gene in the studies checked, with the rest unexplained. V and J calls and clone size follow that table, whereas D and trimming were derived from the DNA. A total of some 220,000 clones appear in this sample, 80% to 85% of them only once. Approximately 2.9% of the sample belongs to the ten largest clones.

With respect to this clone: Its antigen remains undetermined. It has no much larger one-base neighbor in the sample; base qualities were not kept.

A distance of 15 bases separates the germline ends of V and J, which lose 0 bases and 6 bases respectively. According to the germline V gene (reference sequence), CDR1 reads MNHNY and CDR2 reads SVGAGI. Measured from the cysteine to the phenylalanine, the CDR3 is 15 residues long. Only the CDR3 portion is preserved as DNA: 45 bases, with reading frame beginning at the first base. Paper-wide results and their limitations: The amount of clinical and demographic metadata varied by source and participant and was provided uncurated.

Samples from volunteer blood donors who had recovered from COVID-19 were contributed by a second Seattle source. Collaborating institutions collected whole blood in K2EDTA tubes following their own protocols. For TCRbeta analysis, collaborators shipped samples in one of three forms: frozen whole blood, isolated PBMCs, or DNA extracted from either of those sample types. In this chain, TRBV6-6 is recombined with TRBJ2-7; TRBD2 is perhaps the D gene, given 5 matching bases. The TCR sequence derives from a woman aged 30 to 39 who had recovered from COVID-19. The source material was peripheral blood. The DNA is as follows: TGTGCCAGCAGTTACTCGACGGTTCGGCGGGCCGAGCAGTACTTC. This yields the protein CASSYSTVRRAEQYF.